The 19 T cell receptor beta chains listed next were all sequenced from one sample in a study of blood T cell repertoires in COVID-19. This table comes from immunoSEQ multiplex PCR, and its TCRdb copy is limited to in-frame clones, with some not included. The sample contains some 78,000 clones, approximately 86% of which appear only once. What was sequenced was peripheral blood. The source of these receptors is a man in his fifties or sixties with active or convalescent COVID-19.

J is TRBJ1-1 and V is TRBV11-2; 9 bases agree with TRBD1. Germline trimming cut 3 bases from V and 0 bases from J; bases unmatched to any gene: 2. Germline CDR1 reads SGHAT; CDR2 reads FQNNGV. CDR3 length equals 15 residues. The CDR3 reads CASSLGDRVNTEAFF. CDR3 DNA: TGTGCCAGCAGCTTGGGGGACAGGGTGAACACTGAAGCTTTCTTT.

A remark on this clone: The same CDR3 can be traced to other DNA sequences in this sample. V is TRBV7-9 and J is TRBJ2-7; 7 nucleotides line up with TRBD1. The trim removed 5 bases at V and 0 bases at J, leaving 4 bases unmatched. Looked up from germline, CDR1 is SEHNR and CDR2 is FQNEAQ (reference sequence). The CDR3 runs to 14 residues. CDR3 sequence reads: CASSPGQDSYEQYF. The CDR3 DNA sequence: TGTGCCAGCAGCCCTGGACAGGACTCCTACGAGCAGTACTTC. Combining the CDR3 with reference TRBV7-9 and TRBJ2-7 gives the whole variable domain DTGVSQNPRHKITKRGQNVTFRCDPISEHNRLYWYRQTLGQGPEFLTYFQNEAQLEKSRLLSDRFSAERPKGSFSTLEIQRTEQGDSAMYLCASSPGQDSYEQYFGPGTRLTVT.

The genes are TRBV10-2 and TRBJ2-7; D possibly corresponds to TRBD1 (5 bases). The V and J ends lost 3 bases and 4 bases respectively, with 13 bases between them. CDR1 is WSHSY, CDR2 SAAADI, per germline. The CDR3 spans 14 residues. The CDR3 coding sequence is TGCGCCAGCAGTGAAGTAGGGGAAAAATACGAGCAGTACGTC. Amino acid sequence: CASSEVGEKYEQYV.

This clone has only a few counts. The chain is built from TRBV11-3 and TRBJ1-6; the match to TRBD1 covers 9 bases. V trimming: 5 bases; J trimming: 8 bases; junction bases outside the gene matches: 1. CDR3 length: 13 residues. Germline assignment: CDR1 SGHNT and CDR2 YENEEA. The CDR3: CASSRDRDSPLHF. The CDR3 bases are TGTGCCAGCAGCCGGGACAGGGATTCACCCCTCCACTTT.

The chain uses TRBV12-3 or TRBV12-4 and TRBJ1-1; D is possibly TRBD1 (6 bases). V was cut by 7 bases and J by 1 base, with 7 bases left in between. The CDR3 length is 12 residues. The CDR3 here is CASIRGNTEAFF. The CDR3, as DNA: TGTGCCAGCATCAGGGGGAACACTGAAGCTTTCTTT.

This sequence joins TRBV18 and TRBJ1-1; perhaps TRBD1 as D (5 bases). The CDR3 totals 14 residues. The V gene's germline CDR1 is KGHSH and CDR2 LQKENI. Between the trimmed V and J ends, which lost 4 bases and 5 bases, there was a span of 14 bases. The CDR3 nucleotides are TGTGCCAGCTCACAATATCGGGGGTTTACTGAAGCTTTCTTT. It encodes CASSQYRGFTEAFF.

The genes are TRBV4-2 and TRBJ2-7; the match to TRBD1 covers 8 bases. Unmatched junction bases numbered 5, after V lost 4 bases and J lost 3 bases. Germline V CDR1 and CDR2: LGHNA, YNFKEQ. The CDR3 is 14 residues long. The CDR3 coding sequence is TGTGCCAGCAGCCTCGGACAGGGTGGCTACGAGCAGTACGTC. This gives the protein CASSLGQGGYEQYV.

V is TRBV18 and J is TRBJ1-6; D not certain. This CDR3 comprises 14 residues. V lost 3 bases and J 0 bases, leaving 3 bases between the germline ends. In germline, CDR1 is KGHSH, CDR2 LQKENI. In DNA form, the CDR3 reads TGTGCCAGCTCACCGAGCTCCTATAATTCACCCCTCCACTTT. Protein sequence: CASSPSSYNSPLHF. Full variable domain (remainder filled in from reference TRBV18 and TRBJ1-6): NAGVMQNPRHLVRRRGQEARLRCSPMKGHSHVYWYRQLPEEGLKFMVYLQKENIIDESGMPKERFSAEFPKEGPSILRIQQVVRGDSAAYFCASSPSSYNSPLHFGNGTRLTVT.

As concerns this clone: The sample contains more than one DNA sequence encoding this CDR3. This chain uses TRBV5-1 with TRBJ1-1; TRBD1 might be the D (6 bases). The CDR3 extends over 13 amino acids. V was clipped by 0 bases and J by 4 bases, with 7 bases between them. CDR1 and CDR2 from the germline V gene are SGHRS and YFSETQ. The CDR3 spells CASSLDRVTEAFF. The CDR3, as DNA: TGCGCCAGCAGCTTGGACAGGGTCACTGAAGCTTTCTTT.

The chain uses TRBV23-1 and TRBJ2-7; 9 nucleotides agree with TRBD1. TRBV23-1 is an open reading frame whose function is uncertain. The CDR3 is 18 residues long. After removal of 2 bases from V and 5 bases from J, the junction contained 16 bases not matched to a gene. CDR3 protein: CASSQDLLGDRGFDEQYV. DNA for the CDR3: TGCGCCAGCAGTCAAGATCTTTTGGGTGACAGGGGGTTCGACGAGCAGTACGTC.

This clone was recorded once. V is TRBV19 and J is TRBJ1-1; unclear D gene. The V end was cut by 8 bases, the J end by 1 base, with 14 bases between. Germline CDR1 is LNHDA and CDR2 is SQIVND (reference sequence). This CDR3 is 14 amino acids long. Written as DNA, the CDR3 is TGTGCCAGTTCCCCGGGATATGAGAACACTGAAGCTTTCTTT. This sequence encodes CASSPGYENTEAFF.

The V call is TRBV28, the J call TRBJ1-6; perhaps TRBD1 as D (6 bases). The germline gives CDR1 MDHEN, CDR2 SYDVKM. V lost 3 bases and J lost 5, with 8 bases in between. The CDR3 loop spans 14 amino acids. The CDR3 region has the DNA TGTGCCAGCAGTTTGTCAGGGGATAATTCACCCCTCCACTTT. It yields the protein CASSLSGDNSPLHF.

CDR3 in amino acids: CASSPPSGRLYNEQFF. DNA of the CDR3: TGTGCCAGCTCACCACCCAGCGGGAGGTTGTACAATGAGCAGTTCTTC. J is TRBJ2-1 and V is TRBV18; TRBD2 matches at 9 bases. J lost 4 bases, V lost 0 bases, and 4 bases had no gene match. Germline V gene lookup returns CDR1 KGHSH and CDR2 LQKENI. The CDR3 is made up of 16 amino acids.

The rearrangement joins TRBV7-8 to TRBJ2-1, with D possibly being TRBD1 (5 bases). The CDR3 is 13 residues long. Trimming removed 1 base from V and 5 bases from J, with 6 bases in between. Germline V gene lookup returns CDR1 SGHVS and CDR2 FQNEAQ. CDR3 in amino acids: CASSLGQNNEQFF. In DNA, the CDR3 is TGTGCCAGCAGCTTAGGACAGAACAATGAGCAGTTCTTC.

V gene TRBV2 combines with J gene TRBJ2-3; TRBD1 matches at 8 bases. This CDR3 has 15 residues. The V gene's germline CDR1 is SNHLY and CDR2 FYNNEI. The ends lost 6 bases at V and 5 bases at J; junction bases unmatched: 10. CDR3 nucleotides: TGTGCCAGCAGAGAACGGGCAGGGGGCTTAGATACGCAGTATTTT. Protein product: CASRERAGGLDTQYF.

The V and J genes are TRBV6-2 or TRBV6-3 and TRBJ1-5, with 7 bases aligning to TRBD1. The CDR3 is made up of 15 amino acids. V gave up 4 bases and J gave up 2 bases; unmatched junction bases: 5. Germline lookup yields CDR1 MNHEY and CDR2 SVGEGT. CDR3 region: CASSSRQGGNQPQHF. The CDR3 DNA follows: TGTGCCAGCAGTTCCCGACAGGGTGGCAATCAGCCCCAGCATTTT.

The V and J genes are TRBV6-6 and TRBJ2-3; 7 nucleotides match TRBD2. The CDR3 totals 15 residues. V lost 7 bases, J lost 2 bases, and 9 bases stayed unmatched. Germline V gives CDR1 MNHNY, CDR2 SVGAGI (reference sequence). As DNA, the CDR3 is TGTGCCAGCACTTCCGGGGGGACGGACACAGATACGCAGTATTTT. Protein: CASTSGGTDTDTQYF.

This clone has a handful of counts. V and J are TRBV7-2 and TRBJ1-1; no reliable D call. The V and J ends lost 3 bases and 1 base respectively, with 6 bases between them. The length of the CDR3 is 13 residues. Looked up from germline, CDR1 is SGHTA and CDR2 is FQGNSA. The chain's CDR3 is CASSFTENTEAFF. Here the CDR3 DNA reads TGTGCCAGCAGCTTTACAGAGAACACTGAAGCTTTCTTT.

The CDR3 loop is CAIRVTGVTEAFF. CDR3 nucleotide sequence: TGTGCCATCAGGGTTACAGGGGTCACTGAAGCTTTCTTT. The chain employs TRBV10-3 and TRBJ1-1; 7 bases align to TRBD1. This CDR3 is 13 amino acids long. Germline-derived CDR1 and CDR2 are ENHRY and SYGVKD. J lost 4 bases, V lost 6 bases, and 5 bases had no gene match.